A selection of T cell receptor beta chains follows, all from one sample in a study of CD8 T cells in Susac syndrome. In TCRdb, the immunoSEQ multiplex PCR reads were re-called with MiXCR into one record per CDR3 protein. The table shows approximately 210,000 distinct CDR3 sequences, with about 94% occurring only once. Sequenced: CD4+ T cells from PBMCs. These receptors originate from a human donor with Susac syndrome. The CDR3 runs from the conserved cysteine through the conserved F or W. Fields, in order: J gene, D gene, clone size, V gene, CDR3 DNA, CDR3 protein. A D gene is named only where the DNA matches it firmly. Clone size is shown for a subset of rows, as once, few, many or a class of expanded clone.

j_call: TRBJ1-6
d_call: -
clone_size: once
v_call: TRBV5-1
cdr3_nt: TGCGCCAGCAGCTTGGATGGGGCGAATAATTCACCCCTCCACTTT
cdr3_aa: CASSLDGANNSPLHF

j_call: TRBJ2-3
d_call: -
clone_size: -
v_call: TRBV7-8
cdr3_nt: TGTGCCAGCAGCTCTCTGAGTTCCACAGATACGCAGTATTTT
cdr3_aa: CASSSLSSTDTQYF

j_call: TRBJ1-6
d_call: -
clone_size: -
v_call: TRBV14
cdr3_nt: TGTGCCAGCAGCCAAGAGAGAGGGAGTTCGAATAATTCACCCCTCCACTTT
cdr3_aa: CASSQERGSSNNSPLHF

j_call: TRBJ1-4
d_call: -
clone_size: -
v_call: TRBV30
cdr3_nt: TGTGCCTGGAGTTTATTAGGGCGGGCAGAACTGTTTTTT
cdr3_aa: CAWSLLGRAELFF

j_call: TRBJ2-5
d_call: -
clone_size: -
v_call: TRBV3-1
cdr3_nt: TGTGCCAGCAGCCAAGCCGCCAAGGGTCAAGAGACCCAGTACTTC
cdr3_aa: CASSQAAKGQETQYF

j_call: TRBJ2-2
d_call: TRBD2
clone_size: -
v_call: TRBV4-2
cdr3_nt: TGTGCCAGCAGCCAAGCCGGGGCGGGGGGACCCATCCCCGGGGAGCTGTTTTTT
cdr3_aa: CASSQAGAGGPIPGELFF

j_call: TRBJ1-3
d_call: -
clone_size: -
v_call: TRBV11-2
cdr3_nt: TGTGCCAGCAGCTTCTCCCCTAGCACTGGAAACACCATATATTTT
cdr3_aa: CASSFSPSTGNTIYF

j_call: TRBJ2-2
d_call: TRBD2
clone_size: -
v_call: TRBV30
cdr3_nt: TGTGCCGTTCCGGAGCGGGGGAGCACCGGGGAGCTGTTTTTT
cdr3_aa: CAVPERGSTGELFF

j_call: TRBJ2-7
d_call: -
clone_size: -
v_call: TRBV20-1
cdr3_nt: TGCAGTGCTAGGATGCCGTTGAGGACATCGGCCTACGAGCAGTACTTC
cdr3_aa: CSARMPLRTSAYEQYF

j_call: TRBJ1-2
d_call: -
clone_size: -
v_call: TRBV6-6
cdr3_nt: TGTGCCAGCAGTTACTACGGGGGCGATGGCTACACCTTC
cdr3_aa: CASSYYGGDGYTF

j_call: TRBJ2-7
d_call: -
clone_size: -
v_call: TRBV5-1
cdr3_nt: TGCGCCAGCAGCTTGGCCGGGGGAGATAGGGAGCAGTACTTC
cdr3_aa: CASSLAGGDREQYF

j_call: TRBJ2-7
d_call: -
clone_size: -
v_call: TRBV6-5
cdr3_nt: TGTGCCAGCAGTTACCGCCTTCGACAGTACGAGCAGTACTTC
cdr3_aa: CASSYRLRQYEQYF

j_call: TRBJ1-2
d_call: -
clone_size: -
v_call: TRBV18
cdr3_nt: TGTGCCAGCTCACCACCGTCCGGGAACTATGGCTACACCTTC
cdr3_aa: CASSPPSGNYGYTF

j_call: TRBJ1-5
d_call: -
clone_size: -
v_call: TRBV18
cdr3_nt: TGTGCCAGCTCACCCGACAGGTATAGCAATCAGCCCCAGCATTTT
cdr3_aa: CASSPDRYSNQPQHF

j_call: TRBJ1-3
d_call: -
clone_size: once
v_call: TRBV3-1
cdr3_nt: TGTGCCGGGGGCTCTGGAAACACCATATATTTT
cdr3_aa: CAGGSGNTIYF

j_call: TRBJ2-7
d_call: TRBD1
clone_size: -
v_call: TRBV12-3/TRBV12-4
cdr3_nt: TGTGCCAGCAGTTTAAGGGGACAGGGTTACGAGCAGTACTTC
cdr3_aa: CASSLRGQGYEQYF

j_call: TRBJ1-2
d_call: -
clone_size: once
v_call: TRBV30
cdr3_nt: TGTGCCTGGAGTGTACAAAGGGAGGATAACTATGGCTACACCTTC
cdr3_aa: CAWSVQREDNYGYTF

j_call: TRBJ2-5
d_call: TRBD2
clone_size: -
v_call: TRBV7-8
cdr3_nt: TGTGCCAGCACCGAGACTAGCGGGGAAGAGACCCAGTACTTC
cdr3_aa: CASTETSGEETQYF